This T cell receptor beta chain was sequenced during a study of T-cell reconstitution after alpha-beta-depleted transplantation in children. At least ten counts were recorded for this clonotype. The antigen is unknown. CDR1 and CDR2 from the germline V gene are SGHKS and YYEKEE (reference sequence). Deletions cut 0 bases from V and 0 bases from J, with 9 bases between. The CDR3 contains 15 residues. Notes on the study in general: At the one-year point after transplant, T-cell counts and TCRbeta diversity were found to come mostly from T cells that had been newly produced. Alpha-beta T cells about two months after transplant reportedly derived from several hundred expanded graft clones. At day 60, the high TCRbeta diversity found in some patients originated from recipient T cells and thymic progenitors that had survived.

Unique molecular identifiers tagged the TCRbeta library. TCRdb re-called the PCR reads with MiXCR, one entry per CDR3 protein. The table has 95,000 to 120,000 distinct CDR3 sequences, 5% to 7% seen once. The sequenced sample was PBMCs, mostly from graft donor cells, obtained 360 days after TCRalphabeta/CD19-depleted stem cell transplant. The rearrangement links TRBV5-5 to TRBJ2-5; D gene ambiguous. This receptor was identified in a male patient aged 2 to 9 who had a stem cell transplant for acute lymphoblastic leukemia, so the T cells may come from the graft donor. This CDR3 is CASSLGKWYQETQYF. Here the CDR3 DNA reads TGTGCCAGCAGCTTGGGCAAGTGGTACCAAGAGACCCAGTACTTC.